This is a list of T cell receptor beta chains from one sample in a study of T cells after yellow fever vaccination. In TCRdb, the 5' RACE reads were re-called with MiXCR into one record per CDR3 protein. The repertoire holds around 230,000 distinct CDR3 sequences, approximately 6.8% seen once, with approximately 0.99% in the top ten. Sequencing was performed on CD4+ T cells sorted from PBMCs, taken on the day of the yellow fever booster vaccination. These receptors were obtained from a man aged 25-40 years who received the YFV17D yellow fever vaccine. Both conserved end residues are part of each CDR3. The order of the fields is clone size, J gene, D gene, V gene, CDR3 protein, CDR3 DNA. The D gene is left open where the match is weak. Not all rows give a size; the values are once, few, many and, for expanded clones, a class.

clone size: few; J gene: TRBJ1-6; D gene: -; V gene: TRBV5-1; CDR3 protein: CASSLDHSNSPLHF; CDR3 DNA: TGCGCCAGCAGCTTGGACCACTCGAATTCACCCCTCCACTTT
clone size: many; J gene: TRBJ2-7; D gene: -; V gene: TRBV5-6; CDR3 protein: CASSPNLPLPYEQYF; CDR3 DNA: TGTGCCAGCAGCCCGAATCTCCCGTTACCTTACGAGCAGTACTTC
clone size: once; J gene: TRBJ2-2; D gene: TRBD2; V gene: TRBV27; CDR3 protein: CASSLGSSGSGELFF; CDR3 DNA: TGTGCCAGCAGTTTAGGGAGTAGCGGGTCCGGGGAGCTGTTTTTT
clone size: few; J gene: TRBJ1-1; D gene: TRBD1; V gene: TRBV7-2; CDR3 protein: CASSLKRTGNTEAFF; CDR3 DNA: TGTGCCAGCAGCTTAAAGAGGACAGGGAACACTGAAGCTTTCTTT
clone size: -; J gene: TRBJ1-1; D gene: -; V gene: TRBV7-9; CDR3 protein: CASSLLKGTAEAFF; CDR3 DNA: TGTGCCAGCAGCTTACTTAAGGGTACCGCTGAAGCTTTCTTT
clone size: many; J gene: TRBJ2-4; D gene: TRBD1; V gene: TRBV27; CDR3 protein: CASSSNRDRVVNIQYF; CDR3 DNA: TGTGCCAGCAGTTCCAACCGGGACAGGGTTGTAAACATTCAGTACTTC
clone size: many; J gene: TRBJ2-2; D gene: -; V gene: TRBV5-6; CDR3 protein: CASSLGRPLTGELFF; CDR3 DNA: TGTGCCAGCAGCTTGGGACGGCCCCTCACCGGGGAGCTGTTTTTT
clone size: few; J gene: TRBJ1-2; D gene: -; V gene: TRBV20-1; CDR3 protein: CSARDPAGRLGGYTF; CDR3 DNA: TGCAGTGCTAGAGATCCAGCCGGGCGGTTGGGTGGCTACACCTTC
clone size: -; J gene: TRBJ2-3; D gene: TRBD2; V gene: TRBV20-1; CDR3 protein: CSAEKGLASTDTQYF; CDR3 DNA: TGCAGTGCTGAGAAGGGACTAGCTAGCACAGATACGCAGTATTTT
clone size: many; J gene: TRBJ1-4; D gene: -; V gene: TRBV7-2; CDR3 protein: CASSLEAGRNEKLFF; CDR3 DNA: TGTGCCAGCAGCTTAGAGGCAGGTCGCAATGAAAAACTGTTTTTT
clone size: -; J gene: TRBJ2-5; D gene: TRBD1; V gene: TRBV28; CDR3 protein: CASSSPRAGGKTQYF; CDR3 DNA: TGTGCCAGCAGCTCCCCTCGAGCAGGGGGTAAGACCCAGTACTTC
clone size: few; J gene: TRBJ2-6; D gene: TRBD1; V gene: TRBV19; CDR3 protein: CASSSGTGSGANVLTF; CDR3 DNA: TGTGCCAGTAGTAGCGGGACAGGCTCTGGGGCCAACGTCCTGACTTTC
clone size: few; J gene: TRBJ2-5; D gene: TRBD2; V gene: TRBV3-1; CDR3 protein: CASTLRGGSGETQYF; CDR3 DNA: TGTGCCAGCACCCTACGCGGCGGGAGCGGGGAGACCCAGTACTTC
clone size: -; J gene: TRBJ2-1; D gene: -; V gene: TRBV5-5; CDR3 protein: CASSFGGFVTGQFF; CDR3 DNA: TGTGCCAGCAGCTTTGGGGGGTTTGTGACTGGACAGTTCTTC